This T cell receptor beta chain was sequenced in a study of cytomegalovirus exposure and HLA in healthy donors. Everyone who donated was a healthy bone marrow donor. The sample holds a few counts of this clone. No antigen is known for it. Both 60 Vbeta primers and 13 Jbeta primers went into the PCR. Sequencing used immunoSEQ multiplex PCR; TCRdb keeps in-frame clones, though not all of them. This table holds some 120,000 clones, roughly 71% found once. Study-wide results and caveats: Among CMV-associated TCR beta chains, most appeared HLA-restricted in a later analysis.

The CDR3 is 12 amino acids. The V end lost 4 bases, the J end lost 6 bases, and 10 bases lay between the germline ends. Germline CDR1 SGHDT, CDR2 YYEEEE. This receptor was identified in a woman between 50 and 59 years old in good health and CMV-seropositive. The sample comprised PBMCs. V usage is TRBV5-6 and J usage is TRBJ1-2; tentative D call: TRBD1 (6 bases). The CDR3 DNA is TGTGCCAGCAGCCTGCGGGGGCATGGCTACACCTTC. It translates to CASSLRGHGYTF.